A single sample is the source of the 29 T cell receptor beta chains below, sequenced in a study of shared T cell receptors in the human thymus. TCRdb keeps only in-frame clones here, not all; method: immunoSEQ multiplex PCR. This table holds hundreds of thousands of clones, roughly 88% found once. These data are also associated with another study on human thymus T cells.

Sequenced sample: thymocytes. The receptors shown here come from a girl under three years old with a congenital heart defect.

The rearrangement links TRBV10-3 to TRBJ2-3; D gene ambiguous. Trimming removed 0 bases at V and 0 bases at J, with 4 bases between. The CDR3 totals 14 residues. Per the germline V gene, CDR1 is ENHRY and CDR2 is SYGVKD. The CDR3 bases are TGTGCCATCAGTGAGTCCTACAGCACAGATACGCAGTATTTT. The encoded protein is CAISESYSTDTQYF.

The chain carries TRBV25-1 and TRBJ2-2, with 11 nucleotides matching TRBD1. Germline CDR1 MGHDK, CDR2 SYGVNS. Unmatched junction bases numbered 4, after V lost 5 bases and J lost 2 bases. This CDR3 is built from 16 residues. DNA for the CDR3: TGTGCCAGCAGTAAAGGACAGGGGGCAAACACCGGGGAGCTGTTTTTT. This translates into CASSKGQGANTGELFF.

This clone came up a few times. This rearrangement joins TRBV10-3 to TRBJ2-5; TRBD1 matches 10 bases. This CDR3 is 15 amino acids long. CDR1 ENHRY and CDR2 SYGVKD come from the germline V gene. With 6 bases clipped from V and 3 bases from J, the junction kept 7 bases outside the gene matches. The CDR3 DNA reads as TGTGCCATCAGAGAAACCGGGACAGGGGAAGAGACCCAGTACTTC. This translates into CAIRETGTGEETQYF.

V and J are TRBV29-1 and TRBJ2-1, with D perhaps matching TRBD1 (6 bases). V was trimmed by 4 bases and J by 4 bases, leaving 11 bases between them. Germline CDR1 SQVTM, CDR2 ANQGSEA. The CDR3 covers 13 residues. The CDR3 is CSVGAGVYNEQFF. CDR3 DNA: TGCAGCGTTGGGGCAGGGGTTTACAATGAGCAGTTCTTC.

The CDR3, as DNA: TGTGCCAGCAGTTATATTGGACTAGGGGAAGAGACCCAGTACTTC. Residues: CASSYIGLGEETQYF. This sequence joins TRBV6-5 and TRBJ2-5; 7 nucleotides agree with TRBD2. Germline CDR1 reads MNHEY; CDR2 reads SVGAGI. The CDR3 spans 15 residues. The trim removed 3 bases at V and 3 bases at J, leaving 7 bases unmatched.

The chain joins TRBV5-1 to TRBJ2-7; 7 nucleotides match TRBD1. The V gene's germline CDR1 is SGHRS and CDR2 YFSETQ. This CDR3 region has 15 residues. V lost 3 bases and J lost 5; bases outside the gene matches: 11. The CDR3 region is CASSSLRQGVHEQYF. The DNA of the CDR3 is TGCGCCAGCAGCTCTTTAAGACAGGGCGTCCACGAGCAGTACTTC.

This chain links TRBV30 with TRBJ1-5; no definite D call. This CDR3 contains 15 residues. Germline CDR1 is GTSNPN and CDR2 is SVGIG (reference sequence). V lost 0 bases to trimming and J lost 7 bases, with 16 bases between them. The chain's CDR3 is CAWSVLDTPGQPQHF. In nucleotides, the CDR3 is TGTGCCTGGAGTGTACTAGACACCCCGGGGCAGCCCCAGCATTTT. Looking up the rest from reference TRBV30 and TRBJ1-5 gives the full variable domain: SQTIHQWPATLVQPVGSPLSLECTVEGTSNPNLYWYRQAAGRGLQLLFYSVGIGQISSEVPQNLSASRPQDRQFILSSKKLLLSDSGFYLCAWSVLDTPGQPQHFGDGTRLSIL.

This CDR3 reads CASSEGLINEQYF. CDR3 nucleotides: TGTGCCAGCAGTGAGGGACTAATCAACGAGCAGTACTTC. The J gene is TRBJ2-7, the V gene TRBV25-1; 7 bases match TRBD2. Looked up from germline, CDR1 is MGHDK and CDR2 is SYGVNS. This CDR3 has 13 residues. V shed 3 bases and J 5 bases; nucleotides not matched to a gene: 4.

The gene calls are TRBV15 and TRBJ2-3; the D gene is possibly TRBD1 (5 bases). V lost 2 bases, J lost 0 bases, and 12 bases lay in between. In germline, CDR1 is LNHNV, CDR2 YYDKDF (reference sequence). The CDR3 contains 16 residues. The CDR3 loop is CATSRPLTASTDTQYF. The DNA of the CDR3 is TGTGCCACCAGCAGACCATTGACAGCTAGCACAGATACGCAGTATTTT.

In its sample, this clone was seen a few times. The V call is TRBV28, the J call TRBJ2-5; no clear D. CDR1 is MDHEN and CDR2 is SYDVKM in the germline V gene. The CDR3 loop spans 17 amino acids. Trimming cost V 5 bases and J 2 bases, with 21 bases left between them. CDR3 loop: CASSPHGFGHAQETQYF. As DNA, the CDR3 is TGTGCCAGCAGTCCCCACGGTTTTGGGCACGCTCAAGAGACCCAGTACTTC.

The chain recombines TRBV7-9 with TRBJ2-5, with TRBD2 matching over 9 bases. From germline, CDR1 is SEHNR and CDR2 FQNEAQ (reference sequence). V lost 6 bases to trimming and J lost 5 bases; unmatched junction nucleotides: 1. The CDR3 spans 12 residues. The CDR3 nucleotides are TGTGCCAGCAGAGGACTAGCGGAGACCCAGTACTTC. This translates into CASRGLAETQYF.

The V and J genes are TRBV5-1 and TRBJ1-3; 8 bases are a match to TRBD1. The CDR3 spans 20 residues. V shed 4 bases and J 1 base; nucleotides not matched to a gene: 19. CDR1 is SGHRS, CDR2 YFSETQ, per germline. The CDR3 spells CASSPLIDRGPNFSGNTIYF. The CDR3 nucleotides are TGCGCCAGCAGCCCTCTTATAGACAGGGGACCTAACTTTTCTGGAAACACCATATATTTT.

On this clone itself: Additional DNA sequences in this sample encode the identical CDR3. DNA of the CDR3: TGTGCCAGCAGTCCCCTTATGGAGGGAGTGGGCTACACCTTC. This codes for CASSPLMEGVGYTF. V and J are TRBV28 and TRBJ1-2; D unclear. V was trimmed by 5 bases and J by 8 bases, leaving 18 bases between them. Per germline, CDR1 MDHEN and CDR2 SYDVKM. The CDR3 covers 14 residues.

The chain is built from TRBV28 and TRBJ1-5; tentative D call: TRBD1 (5 bases). Trimming removed 1 base from V and 4 bases from J, with 11 bases in between. The V gene's germline CDR1 is MDHEN and CDR2 SYDVKM. This CDR3 comprises 15 residues. The CDR3 nucleotides are TGTGCCAGCAGTTTATTAACAGGTGTTAATCAGCCCCAGCATTTT. As protein: CASSLLTGVNQPQHF. The entire variable domain, with the rest obtained from reference TRBV28 and TRBJ1-5, is as follows: DVKVTQSSRYLVKRTGEKVFLECVQDMDHENMFWYRQDPGLGLRLIYFSYDVKMKEKGDIPEGYSVSREKKERFSLILESASTNQTSMYLCASSLLTGVNQPQHFGDGTRLSIL.

The V gene is TRBV9, the J gene TRBJ1-4; D remains unclear. Trimming shortened V by 0 bases and J by 0 bases, and 33 bases separated the two germline ends. Germline loops: CDR1 SGDLS, CDR2 YYNGEE. The length of the CDR3 is 24 residues. DNA for the CDR3: TGTGCCAGCAGCGTAGTCGATGGACCAGCTATCCCGACGGGGAATAATGCAACTAATGAAAAACTGTTTTTT. Its translation: CASSVVDGPAIPTGNNATNEKLFF.

The CDR3 DNA reads as TGCGCCAGCAGCCAAGACTACCCGTCCAAAAGGGGTAATAATGAAAAACTGTTTTTT. Its protein is CASSQDYPSKRGNNEKLFF. This chain connects TRBV4-3 to TRBJ1-4; the D gene is possibly TRBD1 (5 bases). Germline CDR1 LGHNA, CDR2 YSLEER. The V end lost 0 bases, the J end lost 4 bases, and 21 bases lay between the germline ends. CDR3 length: 19 amino acids.

Regarding this clone: Other DNA sequences in the same sample also yield this CDR3. CDR3 in amino acids: CSAEGRQGGGYTF. The CDR3 DNA follows: TGCAGCGCTGAGGGGCGACAGGGAGGCGGCTACACCTTC. The chain joins TRBV29-1 to TRBJ1-2, with TRBD1 matching over 7 bases. Per germline, CDR1 SQVTM and CDR2 ANQGSEA. After removal of 7 bases from V and 8 bases from J, the junction contained 13 bases not matched to a gene. The CDR3 spans 13 residues.

In this sample, this clone turned up a few times. The chain links TRBV7-2 to TRBJ2-2; 9 bases fit TRBD2. This CDR3 comprises 16 residues. V dropped 5 bases and J dropped 2; count of bases not matched to a gene: 6. Germline loops: CDR1 SGHTA, CDR2 FQGNSA. CDR3 loop: CASSPNSGGNTGELFF. DNA for the CDR3: TGTGCCAGCAGCCCAAATAGCGGGGGAAACACCGGGGAGCTGTTTTTT.

The genes are TRBV6-5 and TRBJ1-6; perhaps TRBD1 as D (6 bases). CDR3 length: 16 amino acids. Germline values: CDR1 MNHEY, CDR2 SVGAGI. Trimming stripped 2 bases from V and 0 bases from J, with 8 bases between. CDR3 coding DNA: TGTGCCAGCAGTTACAGGGGGAGCTCCTATAATTCACCCCTCCACTTT. Its translation: CASSYRGSSYNSPLHF.

The V gene is TRBV14, the J gene TRBJ2-1, with 8 bases aligning to TRBD2. The CDR3 consists of 21 residues. The trim removed 4 bases at V and 9 bases at J, leaving 29 bases unmatched. Per germline, CDR1 SGHDN and CDR2 FVKESK. CDR3 protein: CASSRRTPGLVGTRGWGEQFF. CDR3 in DNA: TGTGCCAGCAGCCGCAGAACTCCGGGACTAGTGGGGACTAGAGGGTGGGGTGAGCAGTTCTTC.

The rearrangement joins TRBV6-6 to TRBJ2-1; 8 positions match TRBD1. Germline V CDR1 and CDR2: MNHNY, SVGAGI (reference sequence). This CDR3 comprises 13 residues. V shed 7 bases, J shed 7 bases, and the junction held 6 bases outside the gene matches. The DNA for the CDR3 is TGTGCCAGCAAGGACAGGGTGGGGAATGAGCAGTTCTTC. Its protein is CASKDRVGNEQFF.

V is TRBV19 and J is TRBJ2-5; 7 nucleotides match TRBD2. J lost 4 bases, V lost 4 bases, and 9 bases had no gene match. Germline V CDR1 and CDR2: LNHDA, SQIVND (reference sequence). CDR3 size: 15 residues. The CDR3 nucleotides read TGTGCCAGTAGTACCCGTCGGGGGGTAGCAGAGACCCAGTACTTC. Its translation is CASSTRRGVAETQYF.

In its sample, this clone was seen once. The chain recombines TRBV18 with TRBJ1-1; the match to TRBD1 covers 7 bases. This CDR3 is built from 17 residues. Germline V gene lookup returns CDR1 KGHSH and CDR2 LQKENI. Trimming cost V 0 bases and J 2 bases; bases outside gene matches: 9. CDR3 DNA: TGTGCCAGCTCACCACCGGTCACAGGGGACCCAAACACTGAAGCTTTCTTT. Translating gives CASSPPVTGDPNTEAFF.

The V gene is TRBV7-2, the J gene TRBJ2-3, with 7 positions matching TRBD2. From germline, CDR1 is SGHTA and CDR2 FQGNSA. Germline trimming cut 1 base from V and 2 bases from J; bases unmatched to any gene: 6. This CDR3 comprises 16 residues. CDR3 residues: CASSLEAGRPTDTQYF. In DNA, the CDR3 is TGTGCCAGCAGCTTAGAAGCGGGGAGACCCACAGATACGCAGTATTTT.

The rearrangement links TRBV4-3 to TRBJ1-5, with no clear D. The CDR3 has 14 amino acids. V shed 0 bases and J shed 6 bases, with 9 bases lying between them. Germline-derived CDR1 and CDR2 are LGHNA and YSLEER. DNA for the CDR3: TGCGCCAGCAGCCAAGATGAGGGTTCTCAGCCCCAGCATTTT. It translates to CASSQDEGSQPQHF.

This clone was recorded a few times. The same CDR3 is also encoded by other DNA sequences in this sample. This chain connects TRBV5-1 to TRBJ2-2; tentatively, D is TRBD2 (6 bases). CDR1 is SGHRS and CDR2 is YFSETQ in the germline V gene. V lost 0 bases, J lost 4 bases, and 7 bases lay in between. The CDR3 is 14 residues long. As DNA, the CDR3 is TGCGCCAGCAGCTTGGAGGAGGGCACCGGGGAGCTGTTTTTT. Translating gives CASSLEEGTGELFF.

The rearrangement links TRBV5-1 to TRBJ1-6; no clear D gene. The germline gives CDR1 SGHRS, CDR2 YFSETQ. Trimming took off 3 bases at V and 0 bases at J, with 10 bases between the two ends. CDR3 length: 16 residues. CDR3 region: CASSSVGSSYNSPLHF. The CDR3 region has the DNA TGCGCCAGCAGCTCCGTGGGGAGCTCCTATAATTCACCCCTCCACTTT. The entire variable domain, with the rest obtained from reference TRBV5-1 and TRBJ1-6, is as follows: KAGVTQTPRYLIKTRGQQVTLSCSPISGHRSVSWYQQTPGQGLQFLFEYFSETQRNKGNFPGRFSGRQFSNSRSEMNVSTLELGDSALYLCASSSVGSSYNSPLHFGNGTRLTVT.

The CDR3 loop reads CASSVPDRVYEQYF. The CDR3 nucleotides read TGTGCCAGCAGCGTCCCCGACAGGGTATACGAGCAGTACTTC. The chain couples TRBV5-6 to TRBJ2-7, with 7 bases lining up with TRBD1. V was clipped by 4 bases and J by 4 bases; unmatched bases: 8. The CDR3 totals 14 residues. Germline assignment: CDR1 SGHDT and CDR2 YYEEEE. Using reference TRBV5-6 and TRBJ2-7 for the parts outside the CDR3, the full variable domain is DAGVTQSPTHLIKTRGQQVTLRCSPKSGHDTVSWYQQALGQGPQFIFQYYEEEERQRGNFPDRFSGHQFPNYSSELNVNALLLGDSALYLCASSVPDRVYEQYFGPGTRLTVT.

V gene TRBV2 combines with J gene TRBJ2-5; tentative D call: TRBD2 (5 bases). The V end was cut by 9 bases, the J end by 8 bases, with 13 bases between. CDR1 SNHLY and CDR2 FYNNEI come from the germline V gene. The CDR3 runs 11 residues. The CDR3 spells CARGLSETQYF. The CDR3 DNA reads as TGTGCCAGAGGACTCTCTGAAACCCAGTACTTC.